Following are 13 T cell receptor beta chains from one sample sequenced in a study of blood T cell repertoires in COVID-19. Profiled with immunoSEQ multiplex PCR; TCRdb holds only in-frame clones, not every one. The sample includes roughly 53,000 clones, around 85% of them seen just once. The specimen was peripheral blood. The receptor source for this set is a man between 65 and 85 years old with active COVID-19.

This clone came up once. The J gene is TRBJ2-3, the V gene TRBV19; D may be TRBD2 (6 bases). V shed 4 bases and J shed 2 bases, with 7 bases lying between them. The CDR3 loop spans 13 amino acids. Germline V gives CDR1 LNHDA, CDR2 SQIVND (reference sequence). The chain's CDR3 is CASSRGDTDTQYF. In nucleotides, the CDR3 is TGTGCCAGTAGTAGGGGGGACACAGATACGCAGTATTTT.

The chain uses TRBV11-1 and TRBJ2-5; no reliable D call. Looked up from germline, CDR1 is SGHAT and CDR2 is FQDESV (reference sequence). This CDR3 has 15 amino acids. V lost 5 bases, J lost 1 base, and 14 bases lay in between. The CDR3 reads CASSGTITAQETQYF. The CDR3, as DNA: TGTGCCAGCAGCGGAACCATAACAGCCCAAGAGACCCAGTACTTC.

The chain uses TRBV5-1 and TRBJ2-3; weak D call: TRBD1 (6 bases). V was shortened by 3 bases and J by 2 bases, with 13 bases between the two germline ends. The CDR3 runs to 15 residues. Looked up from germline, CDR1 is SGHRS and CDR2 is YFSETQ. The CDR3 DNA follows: TGCGCCAGCAGCTCCAGGGGTGGGCCCACAGATACGCAGTATTTT. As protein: CASSSRGGPTDTQYF.

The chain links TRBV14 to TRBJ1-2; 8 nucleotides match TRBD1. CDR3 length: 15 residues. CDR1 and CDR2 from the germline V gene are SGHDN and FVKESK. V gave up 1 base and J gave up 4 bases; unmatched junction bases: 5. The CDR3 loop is CASSQGRTGSYGYTF. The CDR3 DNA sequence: TGTGCCAGCAGCCAAGGTCGGACAGGGTCCTATGGCTACACCTTC.

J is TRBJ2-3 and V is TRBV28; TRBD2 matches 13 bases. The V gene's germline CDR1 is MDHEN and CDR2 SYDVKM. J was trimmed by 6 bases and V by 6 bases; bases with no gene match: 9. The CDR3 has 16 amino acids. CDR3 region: CASSGGLAGLFDTQYF. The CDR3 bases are TGTGCCAGCAGCGGGGGACTAGCGGGACTTTTTGATACGCAGTATTTT.

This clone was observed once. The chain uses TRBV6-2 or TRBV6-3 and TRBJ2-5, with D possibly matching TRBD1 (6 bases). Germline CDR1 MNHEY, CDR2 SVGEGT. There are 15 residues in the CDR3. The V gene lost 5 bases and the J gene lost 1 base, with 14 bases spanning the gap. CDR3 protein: CASSPGQSLQETQYF. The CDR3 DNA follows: TGTGCCAGCAGTCCCGGACAGAGCCTCCAAGAGACCCAGTACTTC.

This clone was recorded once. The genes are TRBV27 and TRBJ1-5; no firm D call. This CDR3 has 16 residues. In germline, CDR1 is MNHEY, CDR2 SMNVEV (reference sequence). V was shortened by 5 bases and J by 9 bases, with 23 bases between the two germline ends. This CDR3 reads CASSPTPPRGAGPQHF. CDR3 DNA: TGTGCCAGCAGTCCTACCCCCCCCCGGGGAGCGGGGCCCCAGCATTTT.

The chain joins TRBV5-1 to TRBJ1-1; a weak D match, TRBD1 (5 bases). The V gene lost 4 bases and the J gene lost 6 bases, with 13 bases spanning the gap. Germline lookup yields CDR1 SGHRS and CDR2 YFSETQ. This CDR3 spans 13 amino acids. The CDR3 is CASSEQDNAEAFF. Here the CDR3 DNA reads TGCGCCAGCAGCGAACAGGATAACGCTGAAGCTTTCTTT.

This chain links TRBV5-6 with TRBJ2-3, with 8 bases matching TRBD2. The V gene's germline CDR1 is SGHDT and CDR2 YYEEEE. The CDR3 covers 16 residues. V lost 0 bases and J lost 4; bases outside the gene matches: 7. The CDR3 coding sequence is TGTGCCAGCAGCTTGGGAGGTAGCGGGGACCCAGATACGCAGTATTTT. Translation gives CASSLGGSGDPDTQYF. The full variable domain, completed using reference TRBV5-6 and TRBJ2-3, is DAGVTQSPTHLIKTRGQQVTLRCSPKSGHDTVSWYQQALGQGPQFIFQYYEEEERQRGNFPDRFSGHQFPNYSSELNVNALLLGDSALYLCASSLGGSGDPDTQYFGPGTRLTVL.

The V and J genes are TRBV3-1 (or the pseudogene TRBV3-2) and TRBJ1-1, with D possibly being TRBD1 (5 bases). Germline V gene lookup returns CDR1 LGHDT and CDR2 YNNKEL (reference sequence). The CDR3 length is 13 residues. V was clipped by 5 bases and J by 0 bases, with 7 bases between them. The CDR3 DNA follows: TGTGCCAGCAGCTCAGGGCTGAACACTGAAGCTTTCTTT. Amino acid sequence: CASSSGLNTEAFF.

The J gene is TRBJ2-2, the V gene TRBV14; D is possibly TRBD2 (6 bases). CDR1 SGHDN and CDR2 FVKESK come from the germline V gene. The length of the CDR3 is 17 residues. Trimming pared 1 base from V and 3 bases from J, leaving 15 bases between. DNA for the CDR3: TGTGCCAGCAGCCAAGTTGGGGGGAGCAGGTACACCGGGGAGCTGTTTTTT. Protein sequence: CASSQVGGSRYTGELFF.

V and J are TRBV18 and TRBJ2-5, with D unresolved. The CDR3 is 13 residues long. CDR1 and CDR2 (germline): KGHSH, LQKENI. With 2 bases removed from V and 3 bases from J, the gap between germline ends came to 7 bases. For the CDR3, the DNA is TGTGCCAGCTCACCAATGGCAGAAGAGACCCAGTACTTC. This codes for CASSPMAEETQYF.

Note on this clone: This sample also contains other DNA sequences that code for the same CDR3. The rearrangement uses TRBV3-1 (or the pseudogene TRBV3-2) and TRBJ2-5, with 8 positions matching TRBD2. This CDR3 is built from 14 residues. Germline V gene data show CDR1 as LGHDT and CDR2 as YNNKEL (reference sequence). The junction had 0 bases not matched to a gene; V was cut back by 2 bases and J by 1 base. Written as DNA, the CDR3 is TGTGCCAGCAGCCAACGGGGGGGCCAAGAGACCCAGTACTTC. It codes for CASSQRGGQETQYF.